This TCR beta chain is from a study of response to subunit inactivated influenza vaccine (dated by TCRdb to between 2018 and 2020). For the study in its entirety: The study used deep quantitative T cell receptor repertoire profiling to track responses to a trivalent subunit inactivated influenza vaccine. Study-wide findings and limitations: The authors suggested that each seasonal influenza vaccination may recruit only a limited number of new T cells.

Clipping removes 3 bases from V and 4 bases from J, with 10 as the unmatched junction base count. Including cysteine and phenylalanine, the CDR3 has 16 amino acids. Of all the DNA, just the CDR3 is kept, 48 bases in frame from base 1. CDR1 and CDR2 (SGHAT, FQNNGV) derive from the germline V gene. Receptors were amplified or captured by RT-PCR. The sequencer listed for this sample is Illumina HiSeq 2500. Using fastp at Q25 and MiXCR, TCRdb reprocessed the public reads and kept productive beta chains. Identical CDR3 proteins give one entry, which carries the most common genes and DNA. The sample data list hundreds of thousands of distinct CDR3 sequences, and about 25% of these were observed just once. The ten largest clones take up 1.5% to 2% of the sample. As to this clonotype: Its binding antigen is unknown. No base quality values were provided; no much bigger clone lies one nucleotide off.

The chain is encoded by TRBV11-2 joined to TRBJ2-7; the central 9 bases match TRBD2. Here the sequenced sample was CD4+ T cells sorted from PBMCs, taken roughly 5 days after vaccination. The sequence derives from a man in his fifties or sixties who received an inactivated influenza vaccine. Donor details come from another sample of the same person, matched by shared clones. The CDR3 corresponds to CASSFTWASGIYEQYF. The DNA is as follows: TGTGCCAGCAGCTTCACCTGGGCTAGCGGGATATACGAGCAGTACTTC. With the portions outside the CDR3 filled from the reference TRBV11-2 and TRBJ2-7 genes, the complete variable region becomes EAGVAQSPRYKIIEKRQSVAFWCNPISGHATLYWYQQILGQGPKLLIQFQNNGVVDDSQLPKDRFSAERLKGVDSTLKIQPAKLEDSAVYLCASSFTWASGIYEQYFGPGTRLTVT.